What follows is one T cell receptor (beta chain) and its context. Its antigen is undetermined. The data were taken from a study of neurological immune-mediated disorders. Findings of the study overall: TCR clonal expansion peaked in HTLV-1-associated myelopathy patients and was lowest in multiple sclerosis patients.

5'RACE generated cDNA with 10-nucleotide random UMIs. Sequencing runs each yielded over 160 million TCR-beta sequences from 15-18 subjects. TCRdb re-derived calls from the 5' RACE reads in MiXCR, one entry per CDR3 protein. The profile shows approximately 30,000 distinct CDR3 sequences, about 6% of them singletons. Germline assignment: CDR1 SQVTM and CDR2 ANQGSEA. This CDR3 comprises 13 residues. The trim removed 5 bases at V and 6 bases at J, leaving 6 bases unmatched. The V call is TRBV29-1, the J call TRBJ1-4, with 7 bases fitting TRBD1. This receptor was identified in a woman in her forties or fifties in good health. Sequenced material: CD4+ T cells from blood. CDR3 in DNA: TGCAGCGTTCGGGGACAGACAGATGAAAAACTGTTTTTT. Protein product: CSVRGQTDEKLFF.